A selection of T cell receptor beta chains follows, all from one sample in a study of long-term antiretroviral therapy in people with HIV. Generated by immunoSEQ multiplex PCR, the TCRdb table keeps only in-frame clones and is missing some. This sample has 35,000 to 45,000 clones; around 94% occur once, and the top ten carry just over 3.5%. Source: unsorted PBMCs, taken 4.1 years after starting antiretroviral therapy. These receptors all stem from a woman aged 45-65 years with HIV. The CDR3 runs from the conserved cysteine through the conserved F or W. A D gene is named only where the DNA matches it firmly. Clone size appears in some rows only: once, few, many, or a class for an expanded clone.

cdr3_aa | cdr3_nt | clone_size | v_call | d_call | cdr3_length | j_call
CASSLGQGAREQYF | TGCGCCAGCAGCTTAGGCCAGGGGGCACGCGAGCAGTACTTC | few | TRBV5-1 | TRBD1 | 14 | TRBJ2-7
CASSYSGQPDEQYF | TGTGCCAGCAGTTACTCGGGACAACCAGACGAGCAGTACTTC | - | TRBV6-6 | - | 14 | TRBJ2-7
CASKRTVFAAEQYF | TGTGCCAGCAAAAGGACAGTTTTTGCCGCCGAGCAGTACTTC | once | TRBV7-2 | - | 14 | TRBJ2-7
CASSVGVGGEEQFF | TGTGCCAGCAGCGTAGGTGTCGGGGGAGAGGAGCAGTTCTTC | once | TRBV9 | - | 14 | TRBJ2-1
CASSLEAKGTSSF | TGTGCCAGCAGCTTGGAGGCAAAAGGGACCTCTTCCTTT | - | TRBV5-5 | - | 13 | TRBJ1-1
CASTPEGVNTEAFF | TGTGCCAGCACCCCGGAGGGGGTGAACACTGAAGCTTTCTTT | - | TRBV6-6 | - | 14 | TRBJ1-1
CSVDYSNYGYTF | TGCAGCGTTGATTACAGTAACTATGGCTACACCTTC | - | TRBV29-1 | - | 12 | TRBJ1-2
CASSQDSGGAGYTGELFF | TGCGCCAGCAGCCAAGATAGCGGGGGGGCCGGTTACACCGGGGAGCTGTTTTTT | - | TRBV4-1 | TRBD2 | 18 | TRBJ2-2
CASSRKVMGSTDTQYF | TGTGCCAGCAGCCGTAAAGTGATGGGTTCCACAGATACGCAGTATTTT | - | TRBV11-1 | - | 16 | TRBJ2-3
CASSTGQSSYEQYF | TGCGCCAGCAGTACTGGACAGAGCTCCTACGAGCAGTACTTC | - | TRBV5-1 | - | 14 | TRBJ2-7